The 7 T cell receptor beta chains below all came from one sample that was sequenced in a study of cytomegalovirus exposure and HLA in healthy donors. The PCR ran on 60 Vbeta and 13 Jbeta primers. The repertoire was sequenced with immunoSEQ multiplex PCR; TCRdb's copy has only in-frame clones and lacks some. Here the sample spans some 180,000 clones, about four fifths being singletons. The sequenced sample was PBMCs. The source is a woman aged 25 to 39 in good health and CMV-seronegative.

This clone has more than one count but fewer than ten. Other DNA sequences of this sample code for an identical CDR3. This CDR3 is CASSRTGGETQYF. CDR3 coding DNA: TGTGCCAGCAGCCGTACAGGGGGTGAGACCCAGTACTTC. J is TRBJ2-5 and V is TRBV7-6, with 8 bases lining up with TRBD1. V lost 5 bases and J lost 5; bases outside the gene matches: 4. This CDR3 region has 13 residues. Germline CDR1 is SGHVS and CDR2 is FNYEAQ.

The rearrangement joins TRBV10-1 to TRBJ1-1; possibly TRBD1 for D (6 bases). The CDR3 sequence is 16 residues long. The germline gives CDR1 WNHNN, CDR2 SYGVQD (reference sequence). V was trimmed by 6 bases and J by 1 base, leaving 18 bases between them. This CDR3 is CASRAQTGQGNTEAFF. The CDR3 coding sequence is TGCGCCAGCAGAGCTCAGACAGGTCAGGGGAACACTGAAGCTTTCTTT.

V is TRBV30 and J is TRBJ2-5; 8 nucleotides agree with TRBD2. The J segment lost 5 bases and the V segment lost 8 bases, leaving 7 bases of the junction unmatched. The CDR3 loop spans 12 amino acids. CDR1 is GTSNPN and CDR2 is SVGIG in the germline V gene (reference sequence). CDR3 in DNA: TGTGCCCGGGACGGGGGGGCGGAGACCCAGTACTTC. Protein sequence: CARDGGAETQYF.

Here the CDR3 reads CASSSFGLAGGETQYF. The CDR3, as DNA: TGTGCCAGCAGCTCTTTCGGACTAGCGGGGGGAGAGACCCAGTACTTC. The chain is built from TRBV7-6 and TRBJ2-5; 14 bases line up with TRBD2. Germline V gives CDR1 SGHVS, CDR2 FNYEAQ. The V and J ends lost 4 bases and 4 bases, in that order; junction bases with no gene match: 5. CDR3 length: 16 amino acids.

This sequence joins TRBV25-1 and TRBJ2-7, with D perhaps matching TRBD2 (5 bases). This CDR3 is built from 13 residues. The V gene lost 8 bases and the J gene lost 2 bases, with 13 bases spanning the gap. The V gene's germline CDR1 is MGHDK and CDR2 SYGVNS. Here the CDR3 reads CASGAWGAYEQYF. In DNA form, the CDR3 reads TGTGCCAGCGGCGCCTGGGGAGCCTACGAGCAGTACTTC.

The gene calls are TRBV7-2 and TRBJ2-3; D not resolved. This CDR3 region has 16 residues. V lost 7 bases and J 0 bases, leaving 17 bases between the germline ends. The germline gives CDR1 SGHTA, CDR2 FQGNSA. CDR3 nucleotide sequence: TGTGCCAGCAACCGTGGGCTATTACCTAGCACAGATACGCAGTATTTT. Protein product: CASNRGLLPSTDTQYF.

This CDR3 is CAWSVSGQGDYNEQFF. The CDR3 region has the DNA TGTGCCTGGAGTGTAAGTGGACAGGGGGACTACAATGAGCAGTTCTTC. The chain has TRBV30 and TRBJ2-1, with 10 nucleotides matching TRBD1. The CDR3 contains 16 residues. J gave up 3 bases and V 0 bases, and 5 bases lay outside the gene matches. The V gene's germline CDR1 is GTSNPN and CDR2 SVGIG (reference sequence). Looking up the rest from reference TRBV30 and TRBJ2-1 gives the full variable domain: SQTIHQWPATLVQPVGSPLSLECTVEGTSNPNLYWYRQAAGRGLQLLFYSVGIGQISSEVPQNLSASRPQDRQFILSSKKLLLSDSGFYLCAWSVSGQGDYNEQFFGPGTRLTVL.